The clone carrying this TCR beta chain showed up many times. TCRdb keeps only in-frame clones here, not all; method: immunoSEQ multiplex PCR. In the table there are 260,000 or so clones, over 75% of which are singletons. CDR1 SNHLY and CDR2 FYNNEI come from the germline V gene. V lost 10 bases to trimming and J lost 11 bases, with 20 bases between them. The CDR3 has 12 amino acids. This record belongs to a study of control samples from healthy donors and cancer patients. This receptor was obtained from an older woman with lung cancer. The sample was PBMCs. The rearrangement uses TRBV2 and TRBJ1-2, with D possibly matching TRBD1 (5 bases). Written as DNA, the CDR3 is TGTGCCACCATTACAACAGGACGGGGGTACACCTTC. Amino acids: CATITTGRGYTF.